Presented here are 11 T cell receptor beta chains from one specimen sequenced in a study of human T cells and chemical hapten exposure. TCRdb reanalysed the RACE reads using MiXCR and keeps one entry per CDR3 protein. This sample has 250,000 to 300,000 distinct CDR3 sequences, with just under 8% found just once. Time point: pre-sensitization, week 0. Stated treatment: therapeutic diphenylcyclopropenone sensitization with weekly scalp DPC. The specimen comprised whole blood, sampled in connection with sensitization to the hapten diphenylcyclopropenone (DPC). Every receptor here comes from a man between 18 and 35 years old with alopecia areata. Some clones in this sample may be carry-over from other donors' samples.

This clonotype was seen a few times. The rearrangement links TRBV20-1 to TRBJ2-7; D unclear. The germline V gene encodes CDR1 DFQATT and CDR2 SNEGSKA (reference sequence). V lost 3 bases to trimming and J lost 0 bases, with 6 bases between them. The CDR3 runs 12 residues. In DNA form, the CDR3 reads TGCAGTGCTAGCCCCGGCTCCTACGAGCAGTACTTC. This encodes CSASPGSYEQYF.

V usage is TRBV6-2 or TRBV6-3 and J usage is TRBJ1-1, with D unresolved. Germline V CDR1 and CDR2: MNHEY, SVGEGT. This CDR3 has 11 residues. Trimming left V 0 bases short and J 8 bases short, with 4 bases between. DNA for the CDR3: TGTGCCAGCAGTTACTCATTCGAAGCTTTCTTT. Amino acid sequence: CASSYSFEAFF.

J is TRBJ2-2 and V is TRBV27, with D tentatively TRBD1 (6 bases). CDR1 and CDR2 from the germline V gene are MNHEY and SMNVEV (reference sequence). CDR3 length: 16 amino acids. V lost 5 bases and J 5 bases, leaving 18 bases between the germline ends. CDR3 sequence: CASSVTGIRGTGELFF. The CDR3 DNA sequence: TGTGCCAGCAGTGTGACAGGAATAAGGGGAACCGGGGAGCTGTTTTTT.

The chain uses TRBV7-9 and TRBJ2-2; TRBD1 might be the D (5 bases). The CDR3 consists of 15 residues. CDR1 is SEHNR and CDR2 is FQNEAQ in the germline V gene (reference sequence). Between the trimmed V and J ends, which lost 5 bases and 0 bases, there was a span of 10 bases. CDR3 sequence: CASSLRAANTGELFF. CDR3 nucleotides: TGTGCCAGCAGCCTCAGGGCGGCGAACACCGGGGAGCTGTTTTTT.

This sequence joins TRBV28 and TRBJ2-2; a possible D gene is TRBD2 (6 bases). Trimming left V 2 bases short and J 3 bases short, with 7 bases between. The CDR3 consists of 14 residues. The germline CDR1 and CDR2 sequences are MDHEN and SYDVKM. The CDR3 loop reads CASSLRGYTGELFF. CDR3 DNA: TGTGCCAGCAGTTTACGGGGGTACACCGGGGAGCTGTTTTTT.

This clonotype showed up many times. V usage is TRBV7-9 and J usage is TRBJ1-1, with D maybe TRBD1 (6 bases). The length of the CDR3 is 14 residues. Germline loops: CDR1 SEHNR, CDR2 FQNEAQ (reference sequence). V was clipped by 5 bases and J by 3 bases, with 13 bases between them. CDR3 in DNA: TGTGCCAGCAGCGCCAGACAGGAAGACACTGAAGCTTTCTTT. Its translation is CASSARQEDTEAFF. The variable domain in full, completed from reference TRBV7-9 and TRBJ1-1, reads DTGVSQNPRHKITKRGQNVTFRCDPISEHNRLYWYRQTLGQGPEFLTYFQNEAQLEKSRLLSDRFSAERPKGSFSTLEIQRTEQGDSAMYLCASSARQEDTEAFFGQGTRLTVV.

The chain has TRBV29-1 and TRBJ2-3; TRBD1 aligns across 8 bases. This CDR3 has 16 amino acids. Germline values: CDR1 SQVTM, CDR2 ANQGSEA. V lost 2 bases, J lost 4 bases, and 11 bases stayed unmatched. The CDR3 coding sequence is TGCAGCGTTGAAATACCCCGGACAGGGATCGCAGATACGCAGTATTTT. Translating it yields CSVEIPRTGIADTQYF.

The chain carries TRBV11-2 and TRBJ2-4, with D tentatively TRBD2 (5 bases). The germline gives CDR1 SGHAT, CDR2 FQNNGV. The CDR3 is 14 residues long. Between the trimmed V and J ends, which lost 5 bases and 2 bases, there was a span of 10 bases. The CDR3 sequence is CASSAGGPKNIQYF. The CDR3 DNA reads as TGTGCCAGCAGCGCCGGAGGTCCCAAAAACATTCAGTACTTC.

The V gene is TRBV6-4, the J gene TRBJ1-4; 7 bases match TRBD1. Losses at the gene ends were 4 bases for V and 3 bases for J; bases not matched to a gene: 5. CDR3 length: 15 amino acids. Germline lookup yields CDR1 MRHNA and CDR2 SNTAGT. As DNA, the CDR3 is TGTGCCAGCAGTGCCATCAGGGGGTCTAATGAAAAACTGTTTTTT. Encoded protein: CASSAIRGSNEKLFF.

This clonotype was observed many times. V is TRBV28 and J is TRBJ1-3, with 7 bases that match TRBD1. Germline values: CDR1 MDHEN, CDR2 SYDVKM. The V and J ends lost 10 bases and 6 bases, in that order; junction bases with no gene match: 9. The CDR3 spans 13 residues. CDR3 bases: TGTGCCACCTGGACAGGTCGGAAAAACACCATATATTTT. Protein: CATWTGRKNTIYF. Using reference TRBV28 and TRBJ1-3 for the parts outside the CDR3, the full variable domain is DVKVTQSSRYLVKRTGEKVFLECVQDMDHENMFWYRQDPGLGLRLIYFSYDVKMKEKGDIPEGYSVSREKKERFSLILESASTNQTSMYLCATWTGRKNTIYFGEGSWLTVV.

CDR3 DNA sequence: TGTGCCATCAGTGAGTCGCAGGCCACTAACTATGGCTACACCTTC. It encodes CAISESQATNYGYTF. V gene TRBV10-3 combines with J gene TRBJ1-2; D unresolved. With 0 bases removed from V and 0 bases from J, the gap between germline ends came to 8 bases. The germline CDR1 and CDR2 sequences are ENHRY and SYGVKD. CDR3 length: 15 residues.